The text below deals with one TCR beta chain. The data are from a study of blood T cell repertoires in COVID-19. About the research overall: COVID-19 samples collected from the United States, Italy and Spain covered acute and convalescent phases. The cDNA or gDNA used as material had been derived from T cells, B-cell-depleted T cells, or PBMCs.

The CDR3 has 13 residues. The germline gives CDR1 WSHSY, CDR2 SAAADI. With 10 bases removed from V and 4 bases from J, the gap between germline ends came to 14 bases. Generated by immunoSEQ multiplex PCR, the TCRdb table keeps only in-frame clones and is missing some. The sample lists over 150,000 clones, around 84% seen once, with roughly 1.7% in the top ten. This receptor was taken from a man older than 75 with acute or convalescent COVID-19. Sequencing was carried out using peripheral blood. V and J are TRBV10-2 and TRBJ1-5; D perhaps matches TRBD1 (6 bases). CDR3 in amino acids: CATSTGPNQPQHF. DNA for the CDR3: TGCGCCACCTCGACAGGACCAAATCAGCCCCAGCATTTT.